This is a list of T cell receptor beta chains from one sample in a study of blood T cells in healthy people across ages. TCRdb reprocessed the 5' RACE reads with MiXCR, giving one entry per CDR3 protein. This table has hundreds of thousands of distinct CDR3 sequences, about 34% appearing once. The sequenced sample was blood. The receptors shown here come from a man aged 18 to 29 in good health. The CDR3 runs from the conserved cysteine through the conserved F or W. Fields, in order: D gene, V gene, J gene, clone size, CDR3 protein, CDR3 DNA. D genes are given only for firm matches. Where a row states a size, it is once, few, many or the class of an expanded clone; other rows omit it.

d_gene: TRBD1; v_gene: TRBV7-9; j_gene: TRBJ2-3; abundance: .; CDR3aa: CATSPSGTGSYTQYF; CDR3nt: TGTGCCACCTCCCCCTCCGGGACAGGGTCATATACGCAGTATTTT
d_gene: .; v_gene: TRBV20-1; j_gene: TRBJ2-1; abundance: .; CDR3aa: CSARPWRTHEQFF; CDR3nt: TGCAGTGCTAGGCCATGGCGGACACATGAGCAGTTCTTC
d_gene: TRBD1; v_gene: TRBV7-9; j_gene: TRBJ2-3; abundance: .; CDR3aa: CTSSAGTEQFTDTQYF; CDR3nt: TGTACCAGCAGCGCCGGGACAGAACAGTTCACAGATACGCAGTATTTT
d_gene: TRBD1; v_gene: TRBV6-2/TRBV6-3; j_gene: TRBJ2-6; abundance: .; CDR3aa: CAIGQGKAGANVLTF; CDR3nt: TGTGCCATCGGACAGGGGAAAGCTGGGGCCAACGTCCTGACTTTC
d_gene: .; v_gene: TRBV4-3; j_gene: TRBJ1-2; abundance: .; CDR3aa: CASSQENIRKPGGYTF; CDR3nt: TGCGCCAGCAGCCAAGAGAACATACGAAAACCCGGTGGCTACACCTTC
d_gene: TRBD1; v_gene: TRBV12-3/TRBV12-4; j_gene: TRBJ1-1; abundance: many; CDR3aa: CASSFLGTANTEAFF; CDR3nt: TGTGCCAGCAGTTTTTTAGGGACAGCGAACACTGAAGCTTTCTTT
d_gene: TRBD2; v_gene: TRBV10-3; j_gene: TRBJ2-7; abundance: once; CDR3aa: CAISTNSGSHNEQYF; CDR3nt: TGTGCCATCAGTACCAATAGCGGGAGCCACAATGAGCAGTACTTC
d_gene: .; v_gene: TRBV4-3; j_gene: TRBJ1-2; abundance: .; CDR3aa: CASSVHRDANYGYTF; CDR3nt: TGCGCCAGCAGCGTTCACAGGGACGCTAACTATGGCTACACCTTC
d_gene: TRBD1; v_gene: TRBV12-3/TRBV12-4; j_gene: TRBJ2-7; abundance: many; CDR3aa: CASSLTAWSDRSLYEQYF; CDR3nt: TGTGCCAGCAGTTTAACGGCATGGTCGGACAGGAGCCTCTACGAGCAGTACTTC
d_gene: .; v_gene: TRBV4-1; j_gene: TRBJ2-1; abundance: .; CDR3aa: CASSQWHSLYNEQFF; CDR3nt: TGCGCCAGCAGCCAATGGCATTCCCTGTACAATGAGCAGTTCTTC
d_gene: .; v_gene: TRBV7-8; j_gene: TRBJ2-3; abundance: few; CDR3aa: CASSSLWGSIDTQYF; CDR3nt: TGTGCCAGCAGCTCCCTCTGGGGGTCTATAGATACGCAGTATTTT
d_gene: TRBD2; v_gene: TRBV6-2/TRBV6-3; j_gene: TRBJ2-7; abundance: few; CDR3aa: CASSYSGGESYEQYF; CDR3nt: TGTGCCAGCAGTTACTCCGGGGGGGAGTCCTACGAGCAGTACTTC
d_gene: TRBD1; v_gene: TRBV27; j_gene: TRBJ1-6; abundance: .; CDR3aa: CASRPSTGISSPLHF; CDR3nt: TGTGCCAGCAGGCCCTCGACAGGGATCAGTTCACCCCTCCACTTT
d_gene: TRBD1; v_gene: TRBV12-3/TRBV12-4; j_gene: TRBJ2-1; abundance: once; CDR3aa: CASSLLPGGRGTQFF; CDR3nt: TGTGCCAGCAGTTTACTACCAGGGGGACGAGGTACCCAGTTCTTC
d_gene: .; v_gene: TRBV11-2; j_gene: TRBJ2-7; abundance: .; CDR3aa: CVSSPEYEQYF; CDR3nt: TGTGTCAGCAGCCCCGAGTACGAGCAGTACTTC
d_gene: .; v_gene: TRBV7-9; j_gene: TRBJ2-5; abundance: .; CDR3aa: CASNFEETQYF; CDR3nt: TGTGCCAGCAACTTCGAGGAGACCCAGTACTTC
d_gene: TRBD1; v_gene: TRBV20-1; j_gene: TRBJ1-1; abundance: few; CDR3aa: CSASGTESFF; CDR3nt: TGCAGTGCGTCCGGGACAGAGTCTTTCTTT